Detailed here is one T cell receptor beta chain. The antigen it recognizes is unknown. Base qualities are not at hand, and no much larger clone is one base apart. The data belong to a study of T cell responses to AZD1222 COVID-19 vaccine (dated by TCRdb to the early 2020s). General notes on the study: AZD1222 recipients given second doses at about 4 weeks or at about 12 weeks were pooled, since spike-specific TCR depth and breadth were not found to differ between the two schedules. TCR sequencing covered fewer than 250 trial participants: about 210 given two doses of AZD1222 and 26 given two doses of MenACWY control vaccine. Trial participants were enrolled by age into subgroups of 18-55, 56-69 and 70-plus years, and around 150, 29 and 61 TCR-sequenced participants, respectively, were included in these subgroups. The paper's findings and limits, for the study overall: In the small 56-69-year group, the increase in depth fell short of significance, most likely because of low power. The whole spike protein was spanned by vaccine-associated CD4 TCRs, and dominant responses were seen in regions 160-218 and 743-854. Conclusions about previously exposed vaccinees are limited, since just five to seven AZD1222 recipients were seropositive for SARS-CoV-2 at baseline. Reportedly, almost half of the unique spike-specific TCRs recognized epitopes lying outside the regions that are mutated in the B.1.351 and B.1.1.7 variants. Spike-specific TCR breadth and depth rose significantly after two AZD1222 doses compared with day 0 and with MenACWY recipients. Because no samples from the day 14 peak response were available, repertoires could be characterized only after the peak T cell response. Participants were mostly white British, with more females than males. The authors suggested clonal diversity may have been underestimated.

The CDR3 goes from the cysteine to the phenylalanine over 17 residues. Only CDR3 DNA is held: 51 bases, read in frame from base 1. V and J are trimmed by 4 bases and 1 base, and the gene matches miss 7 bases of the junction. According to the germline V gene, CDR1 reads SGHNT and CDR2 reads YENEEA. Read against the paper, the sample's time point label means: baseline before first vaccination. Vaccinee samples came from UK trials COV001 and COV002, including a single-blind randomized controlled phase 2/3 trial of AZD1222 (ChAdOx1 nCoV-19) in healthy adults. For TCRbeta chain sequencing, PBMC samples were collected from trial participants at day 0 and at day 28 after the second dose. The CDR3 regions of human TCRbeta chains were analyzed by immunosequencing. Concerning the study's data processing: Repertoire TCRs were matched against a reference library of SARS-CoV-2-specific TCRs generated with the MIRA antigen-specificity platform. Breadth was defined as the fraction of unique TCRs that were SARS-CoV-2-associated, and depth was defined as the fraction of total T cells that were SARS-CoV-2-associated. Using the MIRA data, each spike-specific TCR was assigned both to the spike region to which the TCR was reactive and to a CD4 or CD8 class. Log10-transformed breadth and depth values were compared by one-way ANOVA with Sidak's multiple comparisons tests. TCRdb's version of the immuneACCESS table is confined to in-frame rearrangements and falls short of the full clone set. An unresolved V gene accounts for under half of the shortfall where checked; the remainder is of unknown origin. V and J calls and clone size follow that table, whereas D and trimming were derived from the DNA. A total of 95,000 to 150,000 clones appear in this sample, roughly 93% of them only once. The top ten constitute over 1.5% of the sample.

The source of this sequence is an adult in good health. The sequenced sample was peripheral blood, obtained on day 0 of AZD1222 vaccination. The rearrangement joined TRBV11-3 to TRBJ2-2; 9 middle bases align to TRBD1. DNA sequence: TGTGCCAGCAGCTCTCGTACAGGGGGCTGGAACACCGGGGAGCTGTTTTTT. This sequence encodes CASSSRTGGWNTGELFF.